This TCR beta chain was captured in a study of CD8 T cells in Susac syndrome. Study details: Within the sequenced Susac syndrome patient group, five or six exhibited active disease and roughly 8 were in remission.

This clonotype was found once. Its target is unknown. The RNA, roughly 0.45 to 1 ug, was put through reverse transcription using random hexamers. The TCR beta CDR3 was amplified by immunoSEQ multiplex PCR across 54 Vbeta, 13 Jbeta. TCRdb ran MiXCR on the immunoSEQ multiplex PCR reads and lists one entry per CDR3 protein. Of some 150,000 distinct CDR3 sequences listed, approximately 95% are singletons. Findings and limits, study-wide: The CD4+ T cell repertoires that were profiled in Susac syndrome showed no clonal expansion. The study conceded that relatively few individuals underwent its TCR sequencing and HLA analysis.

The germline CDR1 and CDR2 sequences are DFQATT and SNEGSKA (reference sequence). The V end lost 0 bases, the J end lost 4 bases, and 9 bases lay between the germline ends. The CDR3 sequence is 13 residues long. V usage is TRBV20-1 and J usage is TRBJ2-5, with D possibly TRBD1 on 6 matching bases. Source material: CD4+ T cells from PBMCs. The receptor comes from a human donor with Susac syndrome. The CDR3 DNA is TGCAGTGCTAGAGAGGGGGCACCAGAGACCCAGTACTTC. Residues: CSAREGAPETQYF.